Each of the 10 T cell receptor beta chains below was sequenced from the same sample in a study of cytomegalovirus exposure and HLA in healthy donors. Libraries were prepared by immunoSEQ multiplex PCR; TCRdb keeps only in-frame clonotypes and omits some of them. The sample carries 200,000 or so clones, roughly 80% recorded once. Material for sequencing was PBMCs. These receptors came from a man aged 18 to 30 in good health and CMV-seropositive.

V usage is TRBV5-5 and J usage is TRBJ2-3, with 12 bases matching TRBD2. CDR1 and CDR2 from the germline V gene are SGHKS and YYEKEE (reference sequence). The CDR3 covers 15 residues. The trim removed 6 bases at V and 3 bases at J, leaving 5 bases unmatched. In DNA form, the CDR3 reads TGTGCCAGCATCCCCACTAGCGGGAGGACAGATACGCAGTATTTT. Protein sequence: CASIPTSGRTDTQYF.

The gene calls are TRBV28 and TRBJ2-5; the match to TRBD1 covers 8 bases. The CDR3 is 14 amino acids. Looked up from germline, CDR1 is MDHEN and CDR2 is SYDVKM. Trimming at V came to 4 bases and at J to 5 bases, leaving 6 bases not matched to a gene. The CDR3 DNA follows: TGTGCCAGCAGTTCGACCCGGGACAGGGAGACCCAGTACTTC. Encoded protein: CASSSTRDRETQYF.

In the case of this clone: Additional DNA sequences in this sample encode the identical CDR3. The rearrangement joins TRBV7-2 to TRBJ1-5; 8 bases line up with TRBD1. Per the germline V gene, CDR1 is SGHTA and CDR2 is FQGNSA. V was clipped by 5 bases and J by 2 bases; unmatched bases: 5. CDR3 size: 15 residues. CDR3 sequence: CASSLDRGGNQPQHF. DNA for the CDR3: TGTGCCAGCAGCCTCGACAGGGGAGGCAATCAGCCCCAGCATTTT.

The chain links TRBV2 to TRBJ2-5; TRBD1 aligns across 8 bases. Germline loops: CDR1 SNHLY, CDR2 FYNNEI. Trimming cost V 5 bases and J 5 bases; bases outside gene matches: 7. There are 14 residues in the CDR3. The CDR3 is CASSRTGRIETQYF. CDR3 coding DNA: TGTGCCAGCAGTCGGACAGGGCGAATTGAGACCCAGTACTTC. Together with reference TRBV2 and TRBJ2-5, the CDR3 gives the full variable domain: EPEVTQTPSHQVTQMGQEVILRCVPISNHLYFYWYRQILGQKVEFLVSFYNNEISEKSEIFDDQFSVERPDGSNFTLKIRSTKLEDSAMYFCASSRTGRIETQYFGPGTRLLVL.

V is TRBV7-3 and J is TRBJ2-2; TRBD1 matches 9 bases. The CDR3 loop spans 16 amino acids. The germline V gene encodes CDR1 SGHTA and CDR2 FQGTGA. Unmatched junction bases numbered 5, after V lost 5 bases and J lost 1 base. The CDR3 is CASSIRDRENTGELFF. The CDR3 coding sequence is TGTGCCAGCAGCATCCGGGACAGGGAGAACACCGGGGAGCTGTTTTTT.

The V gene is TRBV7-9, the J gene TRBJ2-1, with D hard to call. The CDR3 has 16 residues. Germline values: CDR1 SEHNR, CDR2 FQNEAQ (reference sequence). With 5 bases removed from V and 5 bases from J, the gap between germline ends came to 19 bases. CDR3 sequence (DNA): TGTGCCAGCAGCCCCCCGGGTAGTTGGATAGACAATGAGCAGTTCTTC. Translating gives CASSPPGSWIDNEQFF.

This clone was detected only once. The chain carries TRBV6-1 and TRBJ1-1; 8 bases fit TRBD1. CDR1 and CDR2 (germline): MNHNS, SASEGT. CDR3 length: 15 residues. The J segment lost 0 bases and the V segment lost 3 bases, leaving 3 bases of the junction unmatched. Written as DNA, the CDR3 is TGTGCCAGCAGTGACGGACAGGGTTTGAACACTGAAGCTTTCTTT. Translated: CASSDGQGLNTEAFF.

The CDR3 loop reads CATSSIAFQETQYF. DNA for the CDR3: TGTGCCACCAGCTCCATCGCGTTCCAAGAGACCCAGTACTTC. The V gene is TRBV15, the J gene TRBJ2-5; D is unclear. The germline gives CDR1 LNHNV, CDR2 YYDKDF (reference sequence). V shed 5 bases and J shed 1 base, with 11 bases lying between them. The CDR3 spans 14 residues.

DNA for the CDR3: TGTGCCAGCAGCCTAGGACAGGGGGCGCTAGCTGGGGCCAACGTCCTGACTTTC. Translation gives CASSLGQGALAGANVLTF. V and J are TRBV5-6 and TRBJ2-6; 11 nucleotides match TRBD1. Trimming cost V 4 bases and J 2 bases; bases outside gene matches: 8. This CDR3 has 18 amino acids. The germline V gene has CDR1 SGHDT and CDR2 YYEEEE.

This chain joins TRBV6-5 and TRBJ2-5; TRBD2 is a possible D gene (7 bases). The CDR3 sequence is 14 residues long. The germline V and J ends were trimmed by 5 bases and 4 bases, with 14 bases remaining between them. Germline V gene lookup returns CDR1 MNHEY and CDR2 SVGAGI. CDR3 sequence: CASSPEGGPETQYF. In DNA form, the CDR3 reads TGTGCCAGCAGTCCCGAGGGGGGGCCAGAGACCCAGTACTTC.